The sequence of this T cell receptor beta chain was determined in a study of T cells expressing NK-cell markers. Overall study context: Sorted CD3+CD56+NKG2C+, CD3+CD56+NKG2C- and CD3+CD56-NKG2C+ T cells provided the TCR beta repertoires. Seven of the eight sequenced donors were classified as HCMV-seropositive, and one was classified as seronegative.

CDR1 and CDR2 from the germline V gene are DFQATT and SNEGSKA (reference sequence). CDR3 length equals 14 residues. Researchers built TCR beta cDNA using 5'RACE template switching with UMIs. TCRdb reprocessed the 5' RACE reads and stores each CDR3 protein as one record, lacking DNA. The repertoire table contains roughly 150,000 distinct CDR3 sequences. The V and J genes are TRBV20-1 and TRBJ2-7. This TCR was recovered from a woman aged 18 to 75 in good health. Source material: blood T cells: a sorted CD56 or NKG2C T cell subset, CD4+ or CD8+ T cells, or bulk PBMC T cells (not recorded which). The CDR3 loop is CSATGWGSSYEQYF.